This T cell receptor (beta chain) was identified during a study of blood T cell repertoires in COVID-19. Study processing details: Reference gene primer amplification yielded estimated nucleated cell counts. TCRdb's table, derived via immunoSEQ multiplex PCR, lists solely in-frame clones and lacks some. D and trimming come from the DNA, and the V and J calls and clone size come from that table. The data hold about 54,000 clones, with around nine tenths observed a single time. This clone has a handful of counts. Germline V CDR1 and CDR2: MDHEN, SYDVKM. The CDR3 extends over 15 amino acids. V gave up 4 bases and J gave up 5 bases, with 18 bases separating them.

Sequencing was done on a sample of peripheral blood. The receptor was derived from a man aged 55 to 70 with active COVID-19. The chain employs TRBV28 and TRBJ2-7; TRBD2 might be the D (6 bases). CDR3 region: CASSSSDLWTNEQYF. CDR3 nucleotides: TGTGCCAGCAGTTCATCCGACTTATGGACTAACGAGCAGTACTTC.